The 2 T cell receptor beta chains below were found in one sample sequenced in a study of T-cell reconstitution after alpha-beta-depleted transplantation in children. Construction of the TCRbeta library involved unique molecular identifiers. TCRdb re-derived calls from the PCR reads in MiXCR, one entry per CDR3 protein. The table includes about 830,000 distinct CDR3 sequences, approximately 15% detected once. The material was PBMCs, mostly from graft donor cells, obtained 360 days after TCRalphabeta/CD19-depleted stem cell transplant. All receptors derive from a male patient between 5 and 17 years old who had a stem cell transplant for acute lymphoblastic leukemia, so the T cells may come from the graft donor.

The rearrangement joins TRBV5-1 to TRBJ2-1; D gene uncertain. V was pared by 1 base and J by 2 bases, with 7 bases between. The CDR3 length is 14 residues. CDR1 and CDR2 from the germline V gene are SGHRS and YFSETQ. CDR3 sequence reads: CASSLSAAYNEQFF. The CDR3 DNA follows: TGCGCCAGCAGCTTGTCGGCGGCCTACAATGAGCAGTTCTTC. The whole variable domain, filled in from reference TRBV5-1 and TRBJ2-1, reads KAGVTQTPRYLIKTRGQQVTLSCSPISGHRSVSWYQQTPGQGLQFLFEYFSETQRNKGNFPGRFSGRQFSNSRSEMNVSTLELGDSALYLCASSLSAAYNEQFFGPGTRLTVL.

The rearrangement links TRBV10-3 to TRBJ1-6; D perhaps matches TRBD1 (6 bases). Germline values: CDR1 ENHRY, CDR2 SYGVKD. The CDR3 runs to 13 residues. V was trimmed by 7 bases and J by 7 bases, leaving 11 bases between them. In nucleotides, the CDR3 is TGTGCCATCAAGACAGGCGAGAATTCACCCCTCCACTTT. Translated, it gives CAIKTGENSPLHF.